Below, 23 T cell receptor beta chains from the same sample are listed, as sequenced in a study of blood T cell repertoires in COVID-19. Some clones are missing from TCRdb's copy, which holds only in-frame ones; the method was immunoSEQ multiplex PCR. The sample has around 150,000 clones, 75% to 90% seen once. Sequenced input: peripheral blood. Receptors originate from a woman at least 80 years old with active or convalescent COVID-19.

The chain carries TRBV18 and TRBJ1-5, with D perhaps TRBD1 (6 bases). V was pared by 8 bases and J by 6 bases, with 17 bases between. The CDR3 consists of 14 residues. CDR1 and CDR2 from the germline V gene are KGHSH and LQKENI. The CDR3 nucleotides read TGTGCCAGCACTTCGGGCCGAGGGGGTCAGCCCCAGCATTTT. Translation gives CASTSGRGGQPQHF.

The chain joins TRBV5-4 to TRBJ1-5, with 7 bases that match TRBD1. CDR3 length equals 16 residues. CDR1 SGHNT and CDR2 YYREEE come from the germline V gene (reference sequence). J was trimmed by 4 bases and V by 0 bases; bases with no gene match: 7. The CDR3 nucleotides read TGTGCCAGCAGCTTGGGAGGGGGACAGAAGAATCAGCCCCAGCATTTT. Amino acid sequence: CASSLGGGQKNQPQHF.

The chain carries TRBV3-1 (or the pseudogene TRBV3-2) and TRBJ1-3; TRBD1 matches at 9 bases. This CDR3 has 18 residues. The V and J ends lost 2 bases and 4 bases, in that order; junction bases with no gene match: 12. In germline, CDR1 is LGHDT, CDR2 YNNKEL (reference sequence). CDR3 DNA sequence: TGTGCCAGCAGCCAACTCCAACCAGGACAGGGGCTGGGAAACACCATATATTTT. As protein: CASSQLQPGQGLGNTIYF.

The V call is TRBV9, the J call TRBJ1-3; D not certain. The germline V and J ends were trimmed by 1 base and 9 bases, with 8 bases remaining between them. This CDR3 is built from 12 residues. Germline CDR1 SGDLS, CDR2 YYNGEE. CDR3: CASSVPPGTIYF. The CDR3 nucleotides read TGTGCCAGCAGCGTACCCCCCGGCACCATATATTTT.

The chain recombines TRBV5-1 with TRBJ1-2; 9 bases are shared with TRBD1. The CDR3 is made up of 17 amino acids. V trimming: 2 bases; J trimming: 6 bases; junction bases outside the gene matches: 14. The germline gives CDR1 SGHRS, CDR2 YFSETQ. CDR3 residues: CASSLTPLGTGSDGYTF. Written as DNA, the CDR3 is TGCGCCAGCAGCTTAACCCCTTTGGGGACAGGGTCCGATGGCTACACCTTC.

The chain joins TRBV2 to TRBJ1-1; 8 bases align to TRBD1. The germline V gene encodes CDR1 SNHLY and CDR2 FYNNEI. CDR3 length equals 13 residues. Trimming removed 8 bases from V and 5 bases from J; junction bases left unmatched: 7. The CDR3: CASGGTGFTEAFF. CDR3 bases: TGTGCCAGCGGCGGGACAGGATTTACTGAAGCTTTCTTT.

CDR3 residues: CASSRGGAVYGYTF. The CDR3 DNA reads TGTGCCAGCAGCAGAGGGGGGGCGGTCTATGGCTACACCTTC. This chain uses TRBV3-1 (or the pseudogene TRBV3-2) with TRBJ1-2; tentative D call: TRBD1 (6 bases). Germline-derived CDR1 and CDR2 are LGHDT and YNNKEL (reference sequence). V gave up 5 bases and J gave up 4 bases, with 14 bases separating them. This CDR3 spans 14 amino acids.

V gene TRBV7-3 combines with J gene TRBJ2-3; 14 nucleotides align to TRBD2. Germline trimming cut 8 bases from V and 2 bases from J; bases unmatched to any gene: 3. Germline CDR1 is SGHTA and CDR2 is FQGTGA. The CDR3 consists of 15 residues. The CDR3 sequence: CASGTSGGLTDTQYF. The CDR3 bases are TGTGCCAGCGGGACTAGCGGGGGCCTCACAGATACGCAGTATTTT. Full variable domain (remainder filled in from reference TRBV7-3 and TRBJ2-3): GAGVSQTPSNKVTEKGKYVELRCDPISGHTALYWYRQSLGQGPEFLIYFQGTGAADDSGLPNDRFFAVRPEGSVSTLKIQRTERGDSAVYLCASGTSGGLTDTQYFGPGTRLTVL.

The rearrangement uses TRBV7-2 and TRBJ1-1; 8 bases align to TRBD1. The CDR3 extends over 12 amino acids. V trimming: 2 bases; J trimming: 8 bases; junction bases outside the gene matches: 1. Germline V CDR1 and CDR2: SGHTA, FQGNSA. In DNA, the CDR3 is TGTGCCAGCAGCTTACGGGACAGGGAAGCTTTCTTT. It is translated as CASSLRDREAFF.

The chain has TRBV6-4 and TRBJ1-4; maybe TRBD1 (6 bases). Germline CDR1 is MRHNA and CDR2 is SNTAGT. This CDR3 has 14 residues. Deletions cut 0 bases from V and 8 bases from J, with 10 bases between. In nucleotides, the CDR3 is TGTGCCAGCAGTGACTCACCAGGGGAAGAAAAACTGTTTTTT. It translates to CASSDSPGEEKLFF.

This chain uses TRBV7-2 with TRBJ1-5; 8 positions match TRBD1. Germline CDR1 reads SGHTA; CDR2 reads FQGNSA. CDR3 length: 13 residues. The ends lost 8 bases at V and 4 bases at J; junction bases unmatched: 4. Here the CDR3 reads CASAGQVNQPQHF. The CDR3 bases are TGTGCCAGCGCGGGACAGGTAAATCAGCCCCAGCATTTT.

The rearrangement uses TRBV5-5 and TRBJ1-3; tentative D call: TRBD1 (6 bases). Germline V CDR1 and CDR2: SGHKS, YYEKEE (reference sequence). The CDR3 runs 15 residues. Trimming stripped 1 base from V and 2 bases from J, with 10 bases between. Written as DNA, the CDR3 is TGTGCCAGCAGCTTGTCCAGGGACACTGGAAACACCATATATTTT. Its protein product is CASSLSRDTGNTIYF.

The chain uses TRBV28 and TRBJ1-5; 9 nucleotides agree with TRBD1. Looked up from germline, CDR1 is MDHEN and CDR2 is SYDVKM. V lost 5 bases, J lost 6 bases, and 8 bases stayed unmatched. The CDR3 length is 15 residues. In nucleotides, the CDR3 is TGTGCCAGCAGTGATTTACAGGGGGCGGGTCAGCCCCAGCATTTT. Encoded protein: CASSDLQGAGQPQHF.

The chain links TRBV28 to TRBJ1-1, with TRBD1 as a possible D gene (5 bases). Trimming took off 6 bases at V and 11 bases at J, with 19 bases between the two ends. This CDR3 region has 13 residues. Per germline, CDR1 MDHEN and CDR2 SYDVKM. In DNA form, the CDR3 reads TGTGCCAGCAGCCCAGGGCCGGTGCGGAAGGCTTTCTTT. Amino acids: CASSPGPVRKAFF.

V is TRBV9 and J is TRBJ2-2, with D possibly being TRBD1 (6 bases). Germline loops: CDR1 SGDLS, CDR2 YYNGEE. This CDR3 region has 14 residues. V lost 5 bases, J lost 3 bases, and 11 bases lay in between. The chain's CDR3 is CASRWGLDTGELFF. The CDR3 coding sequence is TGTGCCAGCAGATGGGGGCTAGACACCGGGGAGCTGTTTTTT. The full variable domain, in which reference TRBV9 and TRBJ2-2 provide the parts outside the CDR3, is DSGVTQTPKHLITATGQRVTLRCSPRSGDLSVYWYQQSLDQGLQFLIQYYNGEERAKGNILERFSAQQFPDLHSELNLSSLELGDSALYFCASRWGLDTGELFFGEGSRLTVL.

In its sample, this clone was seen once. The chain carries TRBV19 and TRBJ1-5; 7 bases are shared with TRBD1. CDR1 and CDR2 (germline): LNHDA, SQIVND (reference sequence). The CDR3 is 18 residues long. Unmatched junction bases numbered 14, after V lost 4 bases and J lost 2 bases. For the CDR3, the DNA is TGTGCCAGTAGTAAAACATCACAGACAGGGATGGGCAATCAGCCCCAGCATTTT. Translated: CASSKTSQTGMGNQPQHF.

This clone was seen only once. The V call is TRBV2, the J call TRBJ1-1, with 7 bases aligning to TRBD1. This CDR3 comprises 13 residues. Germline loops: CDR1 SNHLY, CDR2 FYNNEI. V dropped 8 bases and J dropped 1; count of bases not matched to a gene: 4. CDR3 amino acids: CASEGQRNTEAFF. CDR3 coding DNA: TGTGCCAGCGAGGGACAGCGGAACACTGAAGCTTTCTTT.

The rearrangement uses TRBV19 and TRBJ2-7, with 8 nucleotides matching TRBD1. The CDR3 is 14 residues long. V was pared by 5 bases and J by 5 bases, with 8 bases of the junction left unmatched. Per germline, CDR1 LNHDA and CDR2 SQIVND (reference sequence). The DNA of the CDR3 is TGTGCCAGTAGTTCGCGGACAGGGTCCAACGAGCAGTACTTC. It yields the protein CASSSRTGSNEQYF.

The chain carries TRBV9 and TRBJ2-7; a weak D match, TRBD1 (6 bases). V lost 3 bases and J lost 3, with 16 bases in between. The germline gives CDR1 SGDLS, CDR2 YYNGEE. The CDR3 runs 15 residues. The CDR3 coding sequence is TGTGCCAGCAGCGCAACAGGGAATGGGGGCTACGAGCAGTACTTC. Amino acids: CASSATGNGGYEQYF.

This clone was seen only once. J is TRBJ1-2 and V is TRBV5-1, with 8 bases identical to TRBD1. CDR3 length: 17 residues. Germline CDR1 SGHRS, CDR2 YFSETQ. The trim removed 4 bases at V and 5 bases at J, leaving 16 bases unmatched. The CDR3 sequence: CASSPQETGGMGYGYTF. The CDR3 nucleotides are TGCGCCAGCAGCCCCCAGGAAACAGGGGGTATGGGGTATGGCTACACCTTC.

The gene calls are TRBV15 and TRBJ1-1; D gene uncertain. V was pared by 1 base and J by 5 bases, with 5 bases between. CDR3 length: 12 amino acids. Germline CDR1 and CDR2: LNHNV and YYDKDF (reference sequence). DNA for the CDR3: TGTGCCACCAGCAGAGGGAGGACTGAAGCTTTCTTT. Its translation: CATSRGRTEAFF.

CDR3 in amino acids: CASSTTGPGDTEAFF. The CDR3 region has the DNA TGTGCCAGCAGCACAACAGGTCCCGGAGACACTGAAGCTTTCTTT. The J gene is TRBJ1-1, the V gene TRBV5-6, with D possibly being TRBD1 (5 bases). V was cut by 4 bases and J by 3 bases, with 16 bases left in between. This CDR3 has 15 amino acids. CDR1 and CDR2 (germline): SGHDT, YYEEEE.

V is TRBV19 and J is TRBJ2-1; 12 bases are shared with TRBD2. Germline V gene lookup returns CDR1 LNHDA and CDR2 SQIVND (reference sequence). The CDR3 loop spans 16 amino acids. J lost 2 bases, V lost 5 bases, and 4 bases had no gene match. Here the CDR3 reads CASSPRTSGTYNEQFF. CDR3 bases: TGTGCCAGTAGTCCGAGGACTAGCGGGACCTACAATGAGCAGTTCTTC.